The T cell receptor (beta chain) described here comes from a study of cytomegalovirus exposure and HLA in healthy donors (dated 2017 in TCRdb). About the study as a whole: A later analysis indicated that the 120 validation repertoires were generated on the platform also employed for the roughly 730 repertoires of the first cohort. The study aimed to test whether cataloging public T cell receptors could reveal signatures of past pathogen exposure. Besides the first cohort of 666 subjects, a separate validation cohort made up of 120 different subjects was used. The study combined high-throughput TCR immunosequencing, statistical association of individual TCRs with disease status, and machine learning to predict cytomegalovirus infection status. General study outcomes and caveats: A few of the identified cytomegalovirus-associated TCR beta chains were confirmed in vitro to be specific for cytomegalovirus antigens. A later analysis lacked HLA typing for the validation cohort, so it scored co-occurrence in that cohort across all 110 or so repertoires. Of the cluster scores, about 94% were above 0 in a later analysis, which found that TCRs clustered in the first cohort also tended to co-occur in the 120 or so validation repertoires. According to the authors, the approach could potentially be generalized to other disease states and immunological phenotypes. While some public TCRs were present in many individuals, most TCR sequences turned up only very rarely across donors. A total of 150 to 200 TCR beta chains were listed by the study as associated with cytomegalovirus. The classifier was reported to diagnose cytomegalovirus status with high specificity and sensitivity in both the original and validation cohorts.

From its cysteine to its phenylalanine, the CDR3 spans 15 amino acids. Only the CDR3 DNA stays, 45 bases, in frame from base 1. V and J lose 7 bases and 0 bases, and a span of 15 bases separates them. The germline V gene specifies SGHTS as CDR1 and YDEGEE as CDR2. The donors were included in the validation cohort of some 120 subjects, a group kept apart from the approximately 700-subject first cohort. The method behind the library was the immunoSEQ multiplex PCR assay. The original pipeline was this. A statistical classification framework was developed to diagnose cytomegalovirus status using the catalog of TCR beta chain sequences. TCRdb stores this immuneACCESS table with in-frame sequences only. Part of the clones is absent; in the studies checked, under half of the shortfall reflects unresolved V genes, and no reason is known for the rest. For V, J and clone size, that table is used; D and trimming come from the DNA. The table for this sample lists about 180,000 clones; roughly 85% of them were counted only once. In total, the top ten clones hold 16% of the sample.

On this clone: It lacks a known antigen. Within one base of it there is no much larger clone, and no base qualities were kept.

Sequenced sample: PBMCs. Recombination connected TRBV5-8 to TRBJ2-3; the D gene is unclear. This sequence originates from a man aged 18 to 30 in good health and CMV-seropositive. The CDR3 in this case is CASLGAPLSTDTQYF. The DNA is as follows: TGTGCCAGCTTAGGAGCTCCTCTTAGCACAGATACGCAGTATTTT.